This TCR beta chain stems from a study of cytomegalovirus exposure and HLA in healthy donors. Overall study context: A prior study identified approximately 120 million unique TCR beta sequences from roughly 170 million T cells.

The study's findings and limits: In a later analysis, an Asian-associated ancestry cluster reportedly showed fewer N-insertions than the roughly 730-donor mean. In an earlier analysis, in several hundred donors, most V segments appeared productive either ~90% or ~30% of the time. One variant, a missense change in DCLRE1C, was linked in a later analysis to TCR beta V- and J-gene trimming.

As concerns this clone: Its antigen is not identified.

Trimming cost V 4 bases and J 3 bases; bases outside gene matches: 7. Germline CDR1 SGHRS, CDR2 YFSETQ. The CDR3 is made up of 17 amino acids. Vbeta (60) and Jbeta (13) primers were used in the PCR. Sequenced by immunoSEQ multiplex PCR; TCRdb stores in-frame clones only, minus some. The sample records about 120,000 clones, about 80% being singletons. The TCR sequence derives from a human donor in good health. The specimen sequenced was PBMCs. This rearrangement joins TRBV5-1 to TRBJ2-3; 14 bases agree with TRBD2. CDR3 bases: TGCGCCAGCAGCCCAGGGACTAGCGGGGGTTTTACAGATACGCAGTATTTT. This encodes CASSPGTSGGFTDTQYF.